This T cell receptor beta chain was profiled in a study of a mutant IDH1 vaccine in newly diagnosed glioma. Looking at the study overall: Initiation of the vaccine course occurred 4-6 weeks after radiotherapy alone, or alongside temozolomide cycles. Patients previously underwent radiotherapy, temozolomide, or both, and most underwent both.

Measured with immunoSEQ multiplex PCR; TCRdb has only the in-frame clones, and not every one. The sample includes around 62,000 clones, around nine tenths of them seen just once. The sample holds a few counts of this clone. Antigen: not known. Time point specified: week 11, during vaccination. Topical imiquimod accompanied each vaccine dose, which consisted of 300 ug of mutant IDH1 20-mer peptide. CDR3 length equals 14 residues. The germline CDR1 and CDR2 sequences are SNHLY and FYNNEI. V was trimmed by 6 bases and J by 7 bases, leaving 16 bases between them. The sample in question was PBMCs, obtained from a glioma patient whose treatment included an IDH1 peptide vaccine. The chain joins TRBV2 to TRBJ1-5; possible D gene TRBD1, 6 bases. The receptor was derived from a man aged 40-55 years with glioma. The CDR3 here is CASSETGFFQPQHF. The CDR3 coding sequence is TGTGCCAGCAGCGAAACAGGGTTTTTCCAGCCCCAGCATTTT. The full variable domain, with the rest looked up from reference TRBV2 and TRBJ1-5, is EPEVTQTPSHQVTQMGQEVILRCVPISNHLYFYWYRQILGQKVEFLVSFYNNEISEKSEIFDDQFSVERPDGSNFTLKIRSTKLEDSAMYFCASSETGFFQPQHFGDGTRLSIL.